The 10 T cell receptor beta chains below were found in one sample sequenced in a study of blood T cell repertoires in COVID-19. Clones were read by immunoSEQ multiplex PCR, and TCRdb kept only the in-frame ones, dropping some. The sample carries over 150,000 clones, around four fifths recorded once. Material: peripheral blood. The origin of the receptors is a woman in her 70s who had recovered from COVID-19.

DNA for the CDR3: TGTGCCAGCAGCCTAACTGGGGTGATGCGGCGGGAGGGGTACGAGCAGTACTTC. Protein: CASSLTGVMRREGYEQYF. The chain combines TRBV14 with TRBJ2-7; 9 nucleotides line up with TRBD2. CDR1 SGHDN and CDR2 FVKESK come from the germline V gene. The CDR3 contains 18 residues. V dropped 4 bases and J dropped 4; count of bases not matched to a gene: 17.

This clone was found once. The rearrangement joins TRBV2 to TRBJ1-2, with TRBD1 identical over 9 bases. This CDR3 has 14 amino acids. With V trimmed by 2 bases and J by 7 bases, 5 bases remained unmatched. Per the germline V gene, CDR1 is SNHLY and CDR2 is FYNNEI. This CDR3 reads CASSEWGQGSGYTF. In nucleotides, the CDR3 is TGTGCCAGCAGTGAATGGGGACAGGGCTCTGGCTACACCTTC.

The rearrangement uses TRBV18 and TRBJ1-1, with D unclear. V was trimmed by 6 bases and J by 1 base, leaving 12 bases between them. Germline loops: CDR1 KGHSH, CDR2 LQKENI. CDR3 length equals 14 residues. The DNA for the CDR3 is TGTGCCAGCTCTCCCAGGCAGCCGAACACTGAAGCTTTCTTT. This codes for CASSPRQPNTEAFF.

The chain couples TRBV24-1 to TRBJ2-1, with TRBD2 matching 7 bases. This CDR3 is 15 amino acids long. CDR1 is KGHDR, CDR2 SFDVKD, per germline. Losses at the gene ends were 3 bases for V and 7 bases for J; bases not matched to a gene: 8. The CDR3 protein is CATSDMREGINEQFF. Here the CDR3 DNA reads TGTGCCACCAGTGATATGAGGGAGGGCATAAATGAGCAGTTCTTC.

V gene TRBV11-2 combines with J gene TRBJ2-1; D is perhaps TRBD1 (5 bases). V shed 0 bases and J shed 9 bases, with 9 bases lying between them. CDR1 is SGHAT and CDR2 is FQNNGV in the germline V gene. This CDR3 is built from 13 residues. DNA for the CDR3: TGTGCCAGCAGCTTAGAACCCCAGGGTGAGCAGTTCTTC. It specifies CASSLEPQGEQFF. The whole variable domain, remainder taken from reference TRBV11-2 and TRBJ2-1, is EAGVAQSPRYKIIEKRQSVAFWCNPISGHATLYWYQQILGQGPKLLIQFQNNGVVDDSQLPKDRFSAERLKGVDSTLKIQPAKLEDSAVYLCASSLEPQGEQFFGPGTRLTVL.

The chain carries TRBV4-3 and TRBJ2-1; the D gene is possibly TRBD2 (5 bases). V was trimmed by 0 bases and J by 9 bases, leaving 12 bases between them. The length of the CDR3 is 14 residues. Germline assignment: CDR1 LGHNA and CDR2 YSLEER. The CDR3 loop is CASSQDWLATEQFF. The CDR3 DNA sequence: TGCGCCAGCAGCCAAGATTGGCTAGCAACTGAGCAGTTCTTC.

This chain connects TRBV5-1 to TRBJ2-1; TRBD2 aligns across 10 bases. There are 15 residues in the CDR3. V was pared by 0 bases and J by 12 bases, with 9 bases of the junction left unmatched. CDR1 is SGHRS and CDR2 is YFSETQ in the germline V gene. CDR3 sequence reads: CASSLAPGGTSVQFF. CDR3 coding DNA: TGCGCCAGCAGCTTGGCCCCCGGGGGGACTAGCGTGCAGTTCTTC.

Points on this clone: In the same sample, other DNA sequences code for this CDR3. V gene TRBV12-3 or TRBV12-4 combines with J gene TRBJ1-2, with D perhaps matching TRBD1 (6 bases). V lost 3 bases and J 6 bases, leaving 8 bases between the germline ends. This CDR3 contains 12 residues. The CDR3, as DNA: TGTGCCAGCAGTTTCGCAGGGGATGGCTACACCTTC. This sequence encodes CASSFAGDGYTF.

The V and J genes are TRBV9 and TRBJ2-1; D remains unclear. The germline CDR1 and CDR2 sequences are SGDLS and YYNGEE. The CDR3 runs 16 residues. V lost 4 bases, J lost 0 bases, and 14 bases lay in between. The CDR3 region has the DNA TGTGCCAGCAGCCCGGGTCCAGTAGGCTCCTACAATGAGCAGTTCTTC. Amino acids: CASSPGPVGSYNEQFF.

The chain is built from TRBV5-5 and TRBJ2-2; possible D gene TRBD1, 6 bases. Between the trimmed V and J ends, which lost 6 bases and 2 bases, there was a span of 26 bases. The CDR3 is made up of 19 amino acids. In germline, CDR1 is SGHKS, CDR2 YYEKEE (reference sequence). As DNA, the CDR3 is TGTGCCAGCACCCAAACTTTCGTAGGGCAGGGGTTTAACACCGGGGAGCTGTTTTTT. This codes for CASTQTFVGQGFNTGELFF.